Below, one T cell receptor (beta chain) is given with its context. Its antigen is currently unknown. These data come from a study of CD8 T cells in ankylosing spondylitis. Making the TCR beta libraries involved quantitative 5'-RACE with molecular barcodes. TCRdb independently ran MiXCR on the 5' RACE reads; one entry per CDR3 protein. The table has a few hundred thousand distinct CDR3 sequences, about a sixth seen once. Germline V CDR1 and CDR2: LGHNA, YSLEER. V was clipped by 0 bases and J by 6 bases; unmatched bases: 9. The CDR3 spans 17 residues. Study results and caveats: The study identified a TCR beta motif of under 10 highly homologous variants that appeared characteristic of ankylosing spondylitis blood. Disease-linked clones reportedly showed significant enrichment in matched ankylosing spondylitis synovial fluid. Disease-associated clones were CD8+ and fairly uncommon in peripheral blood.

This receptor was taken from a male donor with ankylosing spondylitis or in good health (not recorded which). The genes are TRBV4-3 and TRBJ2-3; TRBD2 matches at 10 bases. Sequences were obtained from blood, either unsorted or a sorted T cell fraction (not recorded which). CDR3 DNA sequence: TGCGCCAGCAGCCAAGATTTAGCGGGAGGACCCACTGATACGCAGTATTTT. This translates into CASSQDLAGGPTDTQYF.